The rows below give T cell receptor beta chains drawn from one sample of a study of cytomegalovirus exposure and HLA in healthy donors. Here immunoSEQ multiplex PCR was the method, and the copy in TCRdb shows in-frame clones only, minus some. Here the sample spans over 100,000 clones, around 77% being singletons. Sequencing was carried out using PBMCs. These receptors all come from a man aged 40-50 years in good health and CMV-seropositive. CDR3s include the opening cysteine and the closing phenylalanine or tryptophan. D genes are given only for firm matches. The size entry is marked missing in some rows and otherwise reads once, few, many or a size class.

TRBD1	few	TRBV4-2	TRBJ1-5	TGTGCCAGCAGCCATACAGGGGACAATCAGCCCCAGCATTTT	CASSHTGDNQPQHF
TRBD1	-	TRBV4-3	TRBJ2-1	TGCGCCAGCAGCCAACACAGGGGCTATGAGCAGTTCTTC	CASSQHRGYEQFF
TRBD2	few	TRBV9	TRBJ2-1	TGTGCCAGCAGCCCCCGTGGGGCGGGGGGCCGTACCCTCATGCTCTTC	CASSPRGAGGRTLMLF
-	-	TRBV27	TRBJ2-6	TGTGCCAGTGGGCTCCCTTCTGGGGCCAACGTCCTGACTTTC	CASGLPSGANVLTF
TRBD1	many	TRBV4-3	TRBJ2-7	TGCGCCAGCAGCCAAGGGTACTCCGGGACAGGCAACGAGCAGTACTTC	CASSQGYSGTGNEQYF
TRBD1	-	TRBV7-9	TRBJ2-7	TGTTCCAGCAGCTTGGACAGGATCATCTACGAGCAGTACTTC	CSSSLDRIIYEQYF
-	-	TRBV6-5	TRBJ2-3	TGTGCCAGCAGTTACTCCCCGGGACACTCTACAGATACGCAGTATTTT	CASSYSPGHSTDTQYF
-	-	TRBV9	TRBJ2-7	TGTGCCAGCAGCGTAGGTCCCAAGAATTACGAGCAGTACTTC	CASSVGPKNYEQYF
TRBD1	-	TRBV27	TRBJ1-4	TGTGCCAGCAGTCCTAGACAGGGGTGGGCAACTAATGAAAAACTGTTTTTT	CASSPRQGWATNEKLFF
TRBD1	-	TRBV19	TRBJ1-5	TGTGCCAGTAGTATAGATCGCCAGGGGGCCCATCAGCCCCAGCGTTTT	CASSIDRQGAHQPQRF
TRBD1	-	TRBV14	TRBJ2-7	TGTGCCAGCAGCCATGAATTGTGGGGACAGGGGGCCACCTACGAGCAGTACTTC	CASSHELWGQGATYEQYF